What follows are 6 T cell receptor beta chains derived from one specimen sequenced in a study of technical replicates of blood from several donors (dated 2017 in TCRdb). The method behind the library was the immunoSEQ multiplex PCR assay. TCRdb re-hosts the immuneACCESS table, in-frame sequences only. Its copies lack some clones; in the studies checked, an unresolved V gene accounts for under half of them, and the cause for the rest is not known. The sample table lists approximately 75,000 clones, around 97% of them with a count of one. The ten largest clones take up roughly 0.3% of the sample. Sequencing was done on a sample of T cells isolated from PBMCs. The source of these receptors is a human donor in good health.

The chain employs TRBV4-2 and TRBJ2-5, with TRBD1 matching over 9 bases. The CDR3 loop spans 16 amino acids. CDR1 and CDR2 from the germline V gene are LGHNA and YNFKEQ. With 4 bases clipped from V and 3 bases from J, the junction kept 9 bases outside the gene matches. The CDR3 region has the DNA TGTGCCAGCAGCCCTACCGACAGGGGGGAGGAAGAGACCCAGTACTTC. Translating gives CASSPTDRGEEETQYF.

The rearrangement links TRBV5-1 to TRBJ2-1, with D tentatively TRBD2 (5 bases). V was pared by 0 bases and J by 0 bases, with 13 bases between. The CDR3 is made up of 17 amino acids. Germline assignment: CDR1 SGHRS and CDR2 YFSETQ. The CDR3 here is CASSLDGSGSSYNEQFF. The CDR3, as DNA: TGCGCCAGCAGCTTGGACGGGTCGGGAAGCTCCTACAATGAGCAGTTCTTC.

This clone is a singleton in its sample. The chain is built from TRBV2 and TRBJ2-6; no clear D. CDR3 length: 16 residues. With 4 bases removed from V and 1 base from J, the gap between germline ends came to 11 bases. The germline CDR1 and CDR2 sequences are SNHLY and FYNNEI. Here the CDR3 reads CASSVEGVSGANVLTF. In DNA, the CDR3 is TGTGCCAGCAGTGTCGAAGGAGTTTCTGGGGCCAACGTCCTGACTTTC.

The chain employs TRBV30 and TRBJ2-1; D ambiguous. Germline loops: CDR1 GTSNPN, CDR2 SVGIG (reference sequence). The CDR3 has 12 amino acids. The V gene lost 5 bases and the J gene lost 2 bases, with 7 bases spanning the gap. The CDR3 reads CAWGRTYNEQFF. CDR3 DNA sequence: TGTGCCTGGGGCAGGACCTACAATGAGCAGTTCTTC.

V is TRBV19 and J is TRBJ2-2, with a weak D call TRBD2 (6 bases). With 4 bases removed from V and 3 bases from J, the gap between germline ends came to 12 bases. The CDR3 length is 15 residues. Per germline, CDR1 LNHDA and CDR2 SQIVND (reference sequence). DNA of the CDR3: TGTGCCAGTAGTACTGCAGGGACTTACACCGGGGAGCTGTTTTTT. As protein: CASSTAGTYTGELFF.

This chain uses TRBV30 with TRBJ2-2; 9 bases align to TRBD2. The CDR3 runs to 15 residues. The V segment lost 2 bases and the J segment 5 bases; nucleotides outside the gene matches: 6. The germline CDR1 and CDR2 sequences are GTSNPN and SVGIG (reference sequence). The CDR3 DNA is TGTGCCTGGAGTCGGAGCGGGAGGTTGACCGGGGAGCTGTTTTTT. Protein product: CAWSRSGRLTGELFF.